Each of the 21 T cell receptor beta chains below was sequenced from the same sample in a study of breast tumors, draining lymph nodes, adjacent tissues. Samples came from axillary lymph nodes draining the breast cancer. One entry per CDR3 protein, called by TCRdb with MiXCR from the multiplex PCR reads. The repertoire holds some 170,000 distinct CDR3 sequences, with roughly 35% as singletons. Sequencing used axillary lymph node tissue. Receptors originate from a female donor with breast cancer. Some clones in this sample may be carry-over from other donors' samples.

Points on this clonotype: A much larger clone sits a single nucleotide away, making a read error possible. The chain is built from TRBV20-1 and TRBJ2-1, with D possibly being TRBD2 (6 bases). Trimming removed 6 bases at V and 12 bases at J, with 21 bases between. Germline V lookup: CDR1 DFQATT, CDR2 SNEGSKA (reference sequence). The CDR3 length is 13 residues. The CDR3 loop is CSALGGGRPAQFF. Here the CDR3 DNA reads TGCAGTGCCCTGGGAGGCGGCCGCCCGGCGCAGTTCTTC.

This clonotype was detected many times. The rearrangement uses TRBV6-6 and TRBJ2-5; D is perhaps TRBD2 (5 bases). The V and J ends lost 7 bases and 7 bases respectively, with 10 bases between them. The germline V gene encodes CDR1 MNHNY and CDR2 SVGAGI (reference sequence). This CDR3 has 11 residues. The CDR3 is CASNHAGTQYF. The CDR3 nucleotides are TGTGCCAGCAACCACGCGGGGACCCAGTACTTC.

The V call is TRBV2, the J call TRBJ2-7, with TRBD2 matching over 10 bases. The germline V gene has CDR1 SNHLY and CDR2 FYNNEI. Trimming removed 10 bases from V and 4 bases from J; junction bases left unmatched: 13. The CDR3 extends over 15 amino acids. CDR3 loop: CATGLAETYSYEQYF. The CDR3 region has the DNA TGTGCCACAGGACTAGCGGAAACGTATTCTTACGAGCAGTACTTC.

This clonotype was recorded once. Given a much more abundant clone one base away, this may be a read error. The genes are TRBV27 and TRBJ2-7; D is unresolved. Germline V lookup: CDR1 MNHEY, CDR2 SMNVEV (reference sequence). The CDR3 loop spans 13 amino acids. CDR3: CASSTAPHYGQYF. DNA for the CDR3: TGTGCCAGCAGTACCGCCCCCCACTACGGGCAGTACTTC.

Comments on this clonotype: This may come from a read error, since a much larger clone is one base off. This CDR3 reads CASGQERGRDVPYNEQFF. Written as DNA, the CDR3 is TGTGCCAGCGGCCAAGAACGAGGGAGAGACGTCCCCTACAATGAGCAGTTCTTC. This chain links TRBV3-1 with TRBJ2-1; TRBD2 is a possible D gene (5 bases). From germline, CDR1 is LGHDT and CDR2 YNNKEL (reference sequence). The CDR3 spans 18 residues.

This clonotype was counted ten times or more. J is TRBJ1-4 and V is TRBV6-1, with D perhaps TRBD1 (6 bases). Trimming took 6 bases from V and 4 from J, leaving 12 bases between them. Germline V lookup: CDR1 MNHNS, CDR2 SASEGT. CDR3 length equals 14 residues. The CDR3 sequence: CASSFGTINEKLFF. The CDR3 bases are TGTGCCAGCAGCTTCGGGACAATTAATGAAAAACTGTTTTTT.

This clonotype was detected many times. The J gene is TRBJ1-6, the V gene TRBV12-3 or TRBV12-4; possible D gene TRBD1, 5 bases. The CDR3 contains 14 residues. Trimming stripped 3 bases from V and 10 bases from J, with 13 bases between. The CDR3 loop reads CASSFRGSASPLHF. Written as DNA, the CDR3 is TGTGCCAGCAGTTTCCGGGGGTCGGCCTCACCCCTCCACTTT.

This clonotype was detected many times. This sequence joins TRBV6-5 and TRBJ1-2; tentative D call: TRBD1 (6 bases). Trimming shortened V by 5 bases and J by 2 bases, and 12 bases separated the two germline ends. Germline V gives CDR1 MNHEY, CDR2 SVGAGI. This CDR3 spans 14 amino acids. In DNA form, the CDR3 reads TGTGCCAGCAGTCGCTACAGGGTAAACTATGGCTACACCTTC. Its translation is CASSRYRVNYGYTF.

The CDR3 bases are TGTGCCAGCAGGGTCAGTACGGGACAGCCCTACGAGCAGTACTTC. Protein sequence: CASRVSTGQPYEQYF. The gene calls are TRBV2 and TRBJ2-7; TRBD1 agrees at 7 bases. Unmatched junction bases numbered 10, after V lost 6 bases and J lost 2 bases. Germline V lookup: CDR1 SNHLY, CDR2 FYNNEI. The CDR3 spans 15 residues.

The chain combines TRBV19 with TRBJ2-7; 9 bases line up with TRBD1. CDR3 size: 14 residues. Germline loops: CDR1 LNHDA, CDR2 SQIVND (reference sequence). Trimming cost V 6 bases and J 3 bases; bases outside gene matches: 6. The CDR3 here is CASSAGTGNYEQYF. DNA for the CDR3: TGTGCCAGTAGCGCCGGGACAGGGAACTACGAGCAGTACTTC.

This clonotype was counted many times. V gene TRBV12-3 or TRBV12-4 combines with J gene TRBJ1-2, with D unresolved. The CDR3 runs 15 residues. V was trimmed by 7 bases and J by 4 bases, leaving 19 bases between them. CDR3 nucleotide sequence: TGTGCCAGCACCCCCCAACCCCGGGAACGCTATGGCTACACCTTC. Encoded protein: CASTPQPRERYGYTF.

The V call is TRBV14, the J call TRBJ2-5; no definite D call. Germline CDR1 and CDR2: SGHDN and FVKESK. Trimming stripped 3 bases from V and 4 bases from J, with 15 bases between. CDR3 length equals 15 residues. The CDR3 here is CASSHRHSRGETQYF. CDR3 in DNA: TGTGCCAGCAGCCACCGCCACTCTAGAGGAGAGACCCAGTACTTC.

This chain joins TRBV19 and TRBJ2-2, with 7 bases lining up with TRBD1. CDR1 and CDR2 from the germline V gene are LNHDA and SQIVND (reference sequence). Unmatched junction bases numbered 11, after V lost 6 bases and J lost 7 bases. This CDR3 spans 15 amino acids. The CDR3 loop is CASSDRDSSGGELFF. The CDR3 DNA sequence: TGTGCCAGTAGCGACAGGGACAGTTCAGGCGGGGAGCTGTTTTTT.

A word on this clonotype: One end of the junction fails to match germline, which may point to a read error. The V gene is TRBV9, the J gene TRBJ2-7, with D possibly TRBD2 on 5 matching bases. The CDR3 covers 14 residues. Germline values: CDR1 SGDLS, CDR2 YYNGEE. The CDR3 nucleotides are TGTGCCAGCGGACCGGGATCCCAGCCTACGCAGCAGCCCTTC. Its translation is CASGPGSQPTQQPF.

This clonotype was counted at least ten times. The V gene is TRBV5-4, the J gene TRBJ2-1, with 8 bases lining up with TRBD2. This CDR3 region has 16 residues. CDR1 and CDR2 from the germline V gene are SGHNT and YYREEE (reference sequence). The trim removed 0 bases at V and 6 bases at J, leaving 8 bases unmatched. In nucleotides, the CDR3 is TGTGCCAGCAGCTTGGCCGGGACGGGGGGGCTCAATGAGCAGTTCTTC. Its protein is CASSLAGTGGLNEQFF.

Details on this clonotype: The junction differs from germline at one of its ends, possibly a read error. The chain joins TRBV13 to TRBJ2-1; 7 bases are a match to TRBD2. CDR1 is PRHDT, CDR2 FYEKMQ, per germline (reference sequence). This CDR3 region has 14 residues. CDR3 DNA sequence: TGTGCCAGCAGGGGACTAACCTCCTACAATGAGCGGTTCTTC. Protein: CASRGLTSYNERFF.

This clonotype was seen a handful of times. The gene calls are TRBV28 and TRBJ1-2, with 8 nucleotides matching TRBD1. There are 14 residues in the CDR3. Germline V gene lookup returns CDR1 MDHEN and CDR2 SYDVKM. Losses at the gene ends were 7 bases for V and 4 bases for J; bases not matched to a gene: 8. The CDR3 protein is CASITGGPPYGYTF. The CDR3 nucleotides are TGTGCCAGCATCACAGGGGGGCCCCCCTATGGCTACACCTTC.

This chain links TRBV29-1 with TRBJ1-3; D unclear. With 3 bases removed from V and 0 bases from J, the gap between germline ends came to 9 bases. CDR3 length: 14 residues. The germline gives CDR1 SQVTM, CDR2 ANQGSEA. This CDR3 is CSVEEGDSGNTIYF. For the CDR3, the DNA is TGCAGCGTTGAGGAGGGCGACTCTGGAAACACCATATATTTT.

Regarding this clonotype: One junction end does not reproduce the germline sequence, and a read error may be involved. V and J are TRBV24-1 and TRBJ1-2; no definite D call. Per germline, CDR1 KGHDR and CDR2 SFDVKD. The CDR3 totals 12 residues. Written as DNA, the CDR3 is TGTGCCACCAGTCCTGGGAACTATGGCTGCACTTTC. It yields the protein CATSPGNYGCTF.

This chain connects TRBV12-3 or TRBV12-4 to TRBJ2-1, with TRBD1 as a possible D gene (7 bases). Trimming removed 3 bases at V and 7 bases at J, with 13 bases between. CDR3 size: 14 residues. The CDR3 sequence is CASSFLQGGNEQFF. The DNA for the CDR3 is TGTGCCAGCAGTTTTTTGCAGGGGGGTAATGAGCAGTTCTTC.

As for this clonotype: The missing conserved phenylalanine or tryptophan at the end of this CDR3 makes a read error likely. The chain uses TRBV3-1 and TRBJ2-5, with 7 bases identical to TRBD1. This CDR3 contains 15 residues. Germline CDR1 is LGHDT and CDR2 is YNNKEL (reference sequence). The CDR3 protein is CPSSPIGGVQETQYS. The CDR3 nucleotides read TGTCCCAGCAGCCCCATAGGGGGCGTACAAGAGACCCAGTACTCC.